These 17 T cell receptor beta chains came from one sample sequenced in a study of T cell responses to AZD1222 COVID-19 vaccine. The method was immunoSEQ multiplex PCR; TCRdb's version includes in-frame clones alone and lacks a portion of them. The sample has 89,000 or so clones; around 90% are singletons. The specimen comprised peripheral blood, sampled on day 0 of AZD1222 vaccination. These receptors were obtained from an adult in good health.

The chain has TRBV21-1 and TRBJ1-5; the table's D call, TRBD1, has no DNA check behind it. TRBV21-1 is termed a pseudogene. The length of the CDR3 is 15 residues. The CDR3: CASSRADSYYQPQHF. The CDR3, as DNA: TGTGCCAGCAGCCGAGCGGACAGTTATTATCAGCCCCAGCATTTT.

This sequence joins TRBV30 and TRBJ1-1, with 9 bases identical to TRBD1. With V trimmed by 0 bases and J by 7 bases, 15 bases remained unmatched. CDR3 length: 17 amino acids. The germline gives CDR1 GTSNPN, CDR2 SVGIG (reference sequence). CDR3 in amino acids: CAWSVLGPGQGDIEAFF. Written as DNA, the CDR3 is TGTGCCTGGAGTGTATTGGGCCCGGGACAGGGAGATATTGAAGCTTTCTTT.

The V gene is TRBV5-4, the J gene TRBJ2-1, with 9 bases aligning to TRBD2. Germline loops: CDR1 SGHNT, CDR2 YYREEE (reference sequence). V gave up 5 bases and J gave up 6 bases; unmatched junction bases: 9. The CDR3 consists of 15 residues. The CDR3: CASSWRLTSGNEQFF. CDR3 bases: TGTGCCAGCAGTTGGAGGTTGACTAGCGGCAATGAGCAGTTCTTC.

The chain combines TRBV3-1 (or the pseudogene TRBV3-2) with TRBJ2-3; D is possibly TRBD2 (6 bases). The CDR3 covers 16 residues. The V end lost 2 bases, the J end lost 0 bases, and 12 bases lay between the germline ends. Germline assignment: CDR1 LGHDT and CDR2 YNNKEL (reference sequence). Here the CDR3 reads CASSQRTGGSTDTQYF. In nucleotides, the CDR3 is TGTGCCAGCAGCCAACGCACCGGGGGAAGCACAGATACGCAGTATTTT.

The rearrangement uses TRBV6-1 and TRBJ1-1, with D perhaps TRBD1 (5 bases). The V gene's germline CDR1 is MNHNS and CDR2 SASEGT. This CDR3 has 13 residues. V lost 1 base to trimming and J lost 4 bases, with 7 bases between them. In DNA form, the CDR3 reads TGTGCCAGCAGTGAAGTTGGGGGCACTGAAGCTTTCTTT. Its translation is CASSEVGGTEAFF.

This chain joins TRBV7-6 and TRBJ1-5, with D possibly TRBD1 on 6 matching bases. With 1 base removed from V and 4 bases from J, the gap between germline ends came to 11 bases. The CDR3 runs to 15 residues. CDR1 and CDR2 (germline): SGHVS, FNYEAQ. CDR3 amino acids: CASSLEQGLNQPQHF. CDR3 in DNA: TGTGCCAGCAGCTTAGAACAGGGCCTGAATCAGCCCCAGCATTTT.

This clone appeared once. The genes are TRBV19 and TRBJ1-4; possibly TRBD1 for D (6 bases). Germline V CDR1 and CDR2: LNHDA, SQIVND (reference sequence). The CDR3 has 15 residues. V was clipped by 4 bases and J by 7 bases, with 16 bases between them. The CDR3 DNA reads as TGTGCCAGTAGTAACTCCGCGGGACAAGGTGAAAAACTGTTTTTT. Translated: CASSNSAGQGEKLFF.

The chain joins TRBV29-1 to TRBJ1-2, with 7 bases lining up with TRBD1. The germline V gene encodes CDR1 SQVTM and CDR2 ANQGSEA. Germline trimming cut 6 bases from V and 4 bases from J; bases unmatched to any gene: 5. The CDR3 covers 12 residues. The CDR3 region has the DNA TGCAGCGTGGCACCAGGGGGCTATGGCTACACCTTC. This sequence encodes CSVAPGGYGYTF.

This sequence joins TRBV4-2 and TRBJ2-7, with TRBD1 identical over 7 bases. Germline CDR1 and CDR2: LGHNA and YNFKEQ. J lost 4 bases, V lost 3 bases, and 12 bases had no gene match. The CDR3 is made up of 16 amino acids. The CDR3 DNA reads TGTGCCAGCAGCCAGGTAGTCGCAGGGGGTAGGTACGAGCAGTACTTC. Protein product: CASSQVVAGGRYEQYF.

The gene calls are TRBV19 and TRBJ1-2, with D uncertain. Per the germline V gene, CDR1 is LNHDA and CDR2 is SQIVND (reference sequence). The CDR3 has 17 residues. V shed 5 bases and J shed 0 bases, with 19 bases lying between them. CDR3 nucleotide sequence: TGTGCCAGTAGTCGGACCCCAGGCATAACAGCTAACTATGGCTACACCTTC. It yields the protein CASSRTPGITANYGYTF.

The gene calls are TRBV27 and TRBJ2-3, with 8 positions matching TRBD2. Germline V gives CDR1 MNHEY, CDR2 SMNVEV (reference sequence). V lost 2 bases and J lost 2; bases outside the gene matches: 3. This CDR3 comprises 15 residues. The chain's CDR3 is CASSLTSGNTDTQYF. The CDR3 DNA is TGTGCCAGCAGTTTAACTAGCGGCAACACAGATACGCAGTATTTT.

The chain carries TRBV30 and TRBJ2-1; D may be TRBD1 or TRBD2 (5 bases each). The length of the CDR3 is 13 residues. Germline lookup yields CDR1 GTSNPN and CDR2 SVGIG (reference sequence). V lost 8 bases to trimming and J lost 4 bases, with 15 bases between them. DNA of the CDR3: TGTGCCGGGGACGAGCGGCGGTACAATGAGCAGTTCTTC. It specifies CAGDERRYNEQFF. Full variable domain (rest looked up from reference TRBV30 and TRBJ2-1): SQTIHQWPATLVQPVGSPLSLECTVEGTSNPNLYWYRQAAGRGLQLLFYSVGIGQISSEVPQNLSASRPQDRQFILSSKKLLLSDSGFYLCAGDERRYNEQFFGPGTRLTVL.

The V and J genes are TRBV5-4 and TRBJ2-3; 8 bases are a match to TRBD2. CDR1 and CDR2 (germline): SGHNT, YYREEE (reference sequence). The CDR3 contains 15 residues. Trimming took 3 bases from V and 3 from J; bases not matched to a gene: 6. CDR3 sequence reads: CASSSGGAWTDTQYF. The CDR3 DNA follows: TGTGCCAGCAGCTCGGGGGGGGCCTGGACAGATACGCAGTATTTT.

The sample holds one count of this clone. The chain combines TRBV24-1 with TRBJ1-5; possible D gene TRBD1, 5 bases. The length of the CDR3 is 13 residues. V lost 5 bases and J lost 2, with 6 bases in between. Germline V lookup: CDR1 KGHDR, CDR2 SFDVKD. The CDR3, as DNA: TGTGCCACCAGTGGGGACGGCAATCAGCCCCAGCATTTT. This encodes CATSGDGNQPQHF.

V is TRBV15 and J is TRBJ2-7, with TRBD1 identical over 8 bases. J lost 4 bases, V lost 1 base, and 6 bases had no gene match. CDR1 is LNHNV and CDR2 is YYDKDF in the germline V gene (reference sequence). CDR3 length equals 15 residues. The CDR3 reads CATSRARTGRYEQYF. In nucleotides, the CDR3 is TGTGCCACCAGCAGAGCGCGGACAGGGAGGTACGAGCAGTACTTC.

The chain joins TRBV2 to TRBJ1-6, with a tentative D call TRBD1 (5 bases). The CDR3 covers 15 residues. The germline V gene encodes CDR1 SNHLY and CDR2 FYNNEI. V was shortened by 4 bases and J by 9 bases, with 16 bases between the two germline ends. The chain's CDR3 is CASSAGPGARSPLHF. The CDR3 bases are TGTGCCAGCAGTGCAGGCCCCGGGGCGCGTTCACCCCTCCACTTT.

This clone was seen a single time. The rearrangement joins TRBV27 to TRBJ1-1; TRBD1 matches 9 bases. CDR3 length: 14 residues. V lost 8 bases to trimming and J lost 1 base; unmatched junction nucleotides: 5. Germline CDR1 is MNHEY and CDR2 is SMNVEV (reference sequence). The CDR3: CASGQGLRNTEAFF. The CDR3 DNA is TGTGCCAGCGGACAGGGGCTCCGGAACACTGAAGCTTTCTTT.